A selection of T cell receptor beta chains follows, all from one sample in a study of early T cells in non-severe SARS-CoV-2 infection. TCRdb re-derived calls from the 5' RACE reads in MiXCR, one entry per CDR3 protein. The sample lists around 76,000 distinct CDR3 sequences; roughly 10% were seen once. Input material: whole blood. These receptors were taken from an adult who was a healthcare worker with PCR-confirmed SARS-CoV-2 infection or an uninfected control (not recorded which). Each CDR3 is given without its conserved first and last residue. A D gene is named only where the DNA matches it firmly.

d_call j_call v_call cdr3_aa
- TRBJ2-1 TRBV7-6 ASSSNPDRRLNEQF
TRBD1 TRBJ1-1 TRBV18 ASSPTGSNTEAF
TRBD2 TRBJ2-2 TRBV10-2 ASSAGTSGYTGELF
TRBD2 TRBJ2-5 TRBV6-2/TRBV6-3 ASRRPSGGLDETQY
TRBD1 TRBJ2-7 TRBV9 ASSVQGAGNEQY
- TRBJ2-5 TRBV7-9 ASSPTRLETQY
TRBD1 TRBJ1-6 TRBV27 ASRSGQGIDNSPLH
- TRBJ1-4 TRBV25-1 ASSEPGANEKLF
- TRBJ2-5 TRBV20-1 SARGPHTETQY
- TRBJ2-7 TRBV6-2/TRBV6-3 ASSYGGAQAGEQY
TRBD2 TRBJ2-2 TRBV7-8 ASSLFAGGNTGELF
- TRBJ1-5 TRBV5-5 ASSLWGSNQPQH
- TRBJ1-1 TRBV6-4 ASRDTANTEAF
- TRBJ2-5 TRBV6-6 ASSPAGETQY
- TRBJ2-7 TRBV30 AWSVPHTDYEQY
- TRBJ1-1 TRBV6-5 ASSYSMTPNTEAF
- TRBJ2-7 TRBV4-1 ASSQEGGYEQY
TRBD1 TRBJ1-6 TRBV5-1 ASSLGLGQGNSPLH
TRBD1 TRBJ2-6 TRBV10-3 AISESPSGTAFSGANVLT
- TRBJ2-1 TRBV7-2 ASTATGYEQF
- TRBJ2-2 TRBV12-5 ASGLPTGTDTGELF
TRBD1 TRBJ2-7 TRBV7-7 ASSPQGAYEQY